These T cell receptor beta chains were read from a single sample in a study of cytomegalovirus exposure and HLA in healthy donors. The protocol was immunoSEQ multiplex PCR, while the TCRdb copy is restricted to in-frame clones and leaves out a portion. Found here are around 230,000 clones, around 88% of them singletons; the top ten hold around 1.2%. Sequencing input: PBMCs. The receptors here all came from a woman younger than 45 in good health and CMV-seropositive. Both conserved end residues are part of each CDR3. The order of the fields is CDR3 length, D gene, J gene, clone size, V gene, CDR3 protein, CDR3 DNA. A D gene is named only where the DNA matches it firmly. Rows give clone size only sometimes, using once, few, many, or a class for an expanded clone.

len: 16
d_gene: TRBD2
j_gene: TRBJ2-2
abundance: -
v_gene: TRBV11-3
CDR3aa: CASSHRGGADTGELFF
CDR3nt: TGTGCCAGCAGCCACCGGGGGGGCGCAGACACCGGGGAGCTGTTTTTT

len: 16
d_gene: -
j_gene: TRBJ1-1
abundance: once
v_gene: TRBV5-4
CDR3aa: CASSKITGGRGPEAFF
CDR3nt: TGTGCCAGCAGCAAAATCACCGGGGGTCGGGGACCTGAAGCTTTCTTT

len: 14
d_gene: -
j_gene: TRBJ1-1
abundance: -
v_gene: TRBV7-9
CDR3aa: CASSLEAQSTEAFF
CDR3nt: TGTGCCAGCAGCTTAGAGGCACAGTCCACTGAAGCTTTCTTT

len: 14
d_gene: TRBD1
j_gene: TRBJ1-4
abundance: -
v_gene: TRBV4-1
CDR3aa: CASSQGQNNEKLFF
CDR3nt: TGCGCCAGCAGCCAGGGACAGAATAATGAAAAACTGTTTTTT

len: 12
d_gene: -
j_gene: TRBJ1-3
abundance: -
v_gene: TRBV11-3
CDR3aa: CASSPTGNTIYF
CDR3nt: TGTGCCAGCAGCCCAACAGGAAACACCATATATTTT

len: 15
d_gene: -
j_gene: TRBJ2-3
abundance: -
v_gene: TRBV29-1
CDR3aa: CSVETGQKSTDTQYF
CDR3nt: TGCAGCGTTGAAACAGGCCAAAAAAGCACAGATACGCAGTATTTT

len: 12
d_gene: -
j_gene: TRBJ2-3
abundance: -
v_gene: TRBV25-1
CDR3aa: CASSEGDHTQYF
CDR3nt: TGTGCCAGCAGTGAGGGCGACCATACGCAGTATTTT

len: 14
d_gene: TRBD1
j_gene: TRBJ1-4
abundance: -
v_gene: TRBV5-1
CDR3aa: CASGTTGTNEKLFF
CDR3nt: TGCGCCAGCGGTACGACAGGGACTAATGAAAAACTGTTTTTT

len: 16
d_gene: TRBD2
j_gene: TRBJ2-2
abundance: -
v_gene: TRBV19
CDR3aa: CASSEIAGGATGELFF
CDR3nt: TGTGCCAGTAGTGAAATAGCGGGAGGTGCCACCGGGGAGCTGTTTTTT

len: 14
d_gene: TRBD1
j_gene: TRBJ2-7
abundance: -
v_gene: TRBV30
CDR3aa: CAWSSGTGPYEQYF
CDR3nt: TGTGCCTGGAGTTCCGGGACAGGACCCTACGAGCAGTACTTC

len: 14
d_gene: -
j_gene: TRBJ1-1
abundance: -
v_gene: TRBV28
CDR3aa: CASSTGRPDTEAFF
CDR3nt: TGTGCCAGCAGCACCGGCAGGCCTGACACTGAAGCTTTCTTT